These T cell receptor beta chains were read from a single sample in a study of control samples from healthy donors and cancer patients. This table comes from immunoSEQ multiplex PCR, and its TCRdb copy is limited to in-frame clones, with some not included. The profile shows 180,000 or so clones, roughly 95% of them singletons. Sequencing was performed on blood. The receptors were gathered from a woman aged 60-75 years in good health. Both conserved end residues are part of each CDR3. The D gene is left open where the match is weak. Clone size, where shown, is once, few, many, or a class for clones that have expanded.

j_call v_call clone_size d_call cdr3_nt cdr3_aa
TRBJ2-5 TRBV2 - TRBD2 TGTGCCAGCAGTGAATCGGGGGGTGGGACTAGCGGGGTAGGGACCCAGTACTTC CASSESGGGTSGVGTQYF
TRBJ1-5 TRBV7-2 - - TGTGCCAGCAGCTTAGTAGGGCGGGGACTCAATCAGCCCCAGCATTTT CASSLVGRGLNQPQHF
TRBJ1-2 TRBV9 - - TGTGCCAGCAGCGTAGACTGGGGGTCCCTCTATGGCTACACCTTC CASSVDWGSLYGYTF
TRBJ1-4 TRBV15 - - TGTGCCACCAGCGGAGGGCAGGGGAGTTGGGCTAATGAAAAACTGTTTTTT CATSGGQGSWANEKLFF
TRBJ1-1 TRBV18 once - TGTGCCAGCTCACCAGTCGTGGGGGGGCTGAACACTGAAGCTTTCTTT CASSPVVGGLNTEAFF
TRBJ1-1 TRBV7-2 - - TGTGCCAGCAGCTTAGCGTGGGGGAAAGACACTGAAGCTTTCTTT CASSLAWGKDTEAFF
TRBJ1-1 TRBV13 - TRBD1 TGTGCCAGCAGCCGGGGGGGACCCAGGGGGACTGAAGCTTTCTTT CASSRGGPRGTEAFF
TRBJ1-2 TRBV19 - - TGTGCCAGTAAATTTGAAGGTGGGGTAGGAGGCTACACCTTC CASKFEGGVGGYTF
TRBJ2-6 TRBV11-2 - TRBD2 TGTGCCAGCAGCTGGAATGGAGCGGGGGGATCTGGGGCCAACGTCCTGACTTTC CASSWNGAGGSGANVLTF
TRBJ1-1 TRBV2 - TRBD1 TGTGCCACCCACCGAACAGGGGGCCCGAACACTGAAGCTTTCTTT CATHRTGGPNTEAFF
TRBJ1-1 TRBV3-1/TRBV3-2 - TRBD1 TGTGCCAGCAGCCAACCGGACAGGGAAGCTTTCTTT CASSQPDREAFF
TRBJ1-4 TRBV19 - - TGTGCCAGTAGTGTCGGGGCGTTTACGGGGATGGAAAAACTGTTTTTT CASSVGAFTGMEKLFF
TRBJ1-2 TRBV6-5 - - TGTGCCAGCAGTTACGGACGGTCCTATGGCTACACCTTC CASSYGRSYGYTF
TRBJ2-4 TRBV4-3 - - TGCGCCAGCAGCCAAGATTGGGGGAACATTCAGTACTTC CASSQDWGNIQYF
TRBJ1-3 TRBV2 few - TGTGCCAGCAGTGAAGAAACAGTATCCGGAAACACCATATATTTT CASSEETVSGNTIYF
TRBJ1-5 TRBV25-1 - - TGTGCCAGCAACGACGGGACGGGCAATCAGCCCCAGCATTTT CASNDGTGNQPQHF
TRBJ2-1 TRBV25-1 - TRBD2 TGTGCCAGCAGTGAGGTTCTAGCGGACTACAATGAGCAGTTCTTC CASSEVLADYNEQFF
TRBJ2-7 TRBV18 - TRBD1 TGTGCCAGCTCACCATCTATCTGGGGGACAGGGGTCTCCTACGAGCAGTACTTC CASSPSIWGTGVSYEQYF
TRBJ1-2 TRBV7-2 - - TGTGCCAGCAGCTCGTCAGGGTATGGCTACACCTTC CASSSSGYGYTF
TRBJ1-2 TRBV5-8 once - TGTGCCAGCAGCTTGGCCAGGGGAACAAATTCCTATGGCTACACCTTC CASSLARGTNSYGYTF
TRBJ1-2 TRBV3-1/TRBV3-2 - - TGTGCCAGCCGAGCCGGAGGTTGGTACACCTTC CASRAGGWYTF
TRBJ1-5 TRBV29-1 - - TGCAGCGTTACATATCAGGGAAGAAGCAATCAGCCCCAGCATTTT CSVTYQGRSNQPQHF
TRBJ1-5 TRBV2 - - TGTGCCAGCAGTTACGGGATTAGCAATCAGCCCCAGCATTTT CASSYGISNQPQHF
TRBJ1-2 TRBV12-3/TRBV12-4 - - TGTGCCAGCAGTTTATACAGAAACTATGGCTACACCTTC CASSLYRNYGYTF
TRBJ1-1 TRBV10-3 - - TGTGCCACCAACAGGGATGTTTTCGCTGAAGCTTTCTTT CATNRDVFAEAFF
TRBJ1-4 TRBV7-8 - TRBD1 TGTGCCAGCAGCTTAGGATCACAGGGGGCCCGTGAAAAACTGTTTTTT CASSLGSQGAREKLFF
TRBJ2-1 TRBV6-2/TRBV6-3 - - TGTGCCAGCAGTTATATGTCCTGGGGAAACAATGAGCAGTTCTTC CASSYMSWGNNEQFF
TRBJ1-2 TRBV7-8 - - TGTGCCAGCAGTCCGGTTGGCCCAGGTCTTCTAGGCTACACCTTC CASSPVGPGLLGYTF
TRBJ1-2 TRBV19 once TRBD1 TGTGCCAGTAGTATTGGGACAGGGATCTATGGCTACACCTTC CASSIGTGIYGYTF
TRBJ2-1 TRBV5-4 - TRBD2 TGTGCCAGCAGCAAGGGACTAGCGAATATCTACAATGAGCAGTTCTTC CASSKGLANIYNEQFF
TRBJ1-3 TRBV9 - - TGTGCCAGCAGCGCCCTGACAGAGACTACTGGAAACACCATATATTTT CASSALTETTGNTIYF
TRBJ1-5 TRBV6-2/TRBV6-3 - TRBD1 TGTGCCAGCAGTTACAGGACAGGGGCGGGTCAGCCCCAGCATTTT CASSYRTGAGQPQHF
TRBJ1-1 TRBV18 - - TGTGCCAGCTCACCGAGTAACAGAAAACTGAACACTGAAGCTTTCTTT CASSPSNRKLNTEAFF
TRBJ2-7 TRBV6-1 - - TGTGCCAGCAGTGAAAAGGGGAGGATCGAGCAGTACTTC CASSEKGRIEQYF
TRBJ1-5 TRBV6-5 - TRBD1 TGTGCCAGCAGCGGACAGGGCTTGAGCAATCAGCCCCAGCATTTT CASSGQGLSNQPQHF
TRBJ1-1 TRBV7-2 - TRBD1 TGTGCCATCAAGACAGGGAAAGATTTCACTGAAGCTTTCTTT CAIKTGKDFTEAFF
TRBJ1-2 TRBV7-9 - - TGTGCCAGCAGCTTAGCGGCCGCAGGAGTCTATGGCTACACCTTC CASSLAAAGVYGYTF
TRBJ2-3 TRBV25-1 once - TGTGCCAGCAGTGAATCACAGGGTAGCACAGATACGCAGTATTTT CASSESQGSTDTQYF
TRBJ1-1 TRBV7-2 - TRBD1 TGTGCCAGCAGCCCAGAAGGACAGGGATTGAACACTGAAGCTTTCTTT CASSPEGQGLNTEAFF
TRBJ1-2 TRBV6-5 - - TGTGCCAGCAGTCCTTGGAGGGACTATGGCTACACCTTC CASSPWRDYGYTF
TRBJ1-2 TRBV6-4 - - TGTGCCAGCAGTGACTCCTCTACAGCCGGCGAAAACTATGGCTACACCTTC CASSDSSTAGENYGYTF
TRBJ1-1 TRBV6-5 - TRBD1 TGTGCCAGCACCATCCAGGGGGCGGCTGAAGCTTTCTTT CASTIQGAAEAFF
TRBJ1-2 TRBV3-1/TRBV3-2 - - TGTGCCAGCAGCCAAGGTAACAGGGAATGGACTTTGACCTTC CASSQGNREWTLTF
TRBJ1-2 TRBV28 - TRBD1 TGTGCCAGCAGTTCCCCAAGTCAGACAGGGAACTATGGCTACACCTTC CASSSPSQTGNYGYTF